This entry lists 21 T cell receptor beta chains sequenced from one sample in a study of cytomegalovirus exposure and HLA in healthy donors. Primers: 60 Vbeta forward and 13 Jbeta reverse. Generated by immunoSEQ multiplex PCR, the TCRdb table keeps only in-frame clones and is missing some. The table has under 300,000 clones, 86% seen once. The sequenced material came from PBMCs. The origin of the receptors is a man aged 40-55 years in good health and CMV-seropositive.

In DNA form, the CDR3 reads TGTGCCAGCAGGGGTCCGACAGGGAACACTGAAGCTTTCTTT. This gives the protein CASRGPTGNTEAFF. This chain links TRBV2 with TRBJ1-1; D perhaps matches TRBD1 (6 bases). Germline values: CDR1 SNHLY, CDR2 FYNNEI. The V gene lost 6 bases and the J gene lost 1 base, with 12 bases spanning the gap. The CDR3 totals 14 residues. The whole variable domain, filled in from reference TRBV2 and TRBJ1-1, reads EPEVTQTPSHQVTQMGQEVILRCVPISNHLYFYWYRQILGQKVEFLVSFYNNEISEKSEIFDDQFSVERPDGSNFTLKIRSTKLEDSAMYFCASRGPTGNTEAFFGQGTRLTVV.

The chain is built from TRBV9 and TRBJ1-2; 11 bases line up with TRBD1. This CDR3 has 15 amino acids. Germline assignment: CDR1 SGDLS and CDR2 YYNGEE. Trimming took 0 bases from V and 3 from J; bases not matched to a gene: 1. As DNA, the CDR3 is TGTGCCAGCAGCGTAGGGACAGGGGGCGACTATGGCTACACCTTC. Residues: CASSVGTGGDYGYTF.

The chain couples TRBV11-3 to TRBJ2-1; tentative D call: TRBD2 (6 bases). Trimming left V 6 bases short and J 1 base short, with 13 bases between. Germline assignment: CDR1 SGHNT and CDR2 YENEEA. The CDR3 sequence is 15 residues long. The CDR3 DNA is TGTGCCAGCAGTTCCCGGGGACTTTCCTACAATGAGCAGTTCTTC. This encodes CASSSRGLSYNEQFF.

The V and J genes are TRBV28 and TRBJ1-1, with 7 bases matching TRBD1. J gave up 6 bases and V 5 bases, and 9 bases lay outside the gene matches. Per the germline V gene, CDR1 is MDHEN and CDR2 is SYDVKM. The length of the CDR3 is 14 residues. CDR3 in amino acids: CASSARRQGSEAFF. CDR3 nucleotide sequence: TGTGCCAGCAGTGCCCGCAGACAGGGTTCTGAAGCTTTCTTT.

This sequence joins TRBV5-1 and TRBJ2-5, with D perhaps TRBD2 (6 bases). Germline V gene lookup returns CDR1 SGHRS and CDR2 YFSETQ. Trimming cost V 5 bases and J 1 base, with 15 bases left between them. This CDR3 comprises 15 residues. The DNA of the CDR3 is TGCGCCAGCAGATTAGTTGGCGGGATCCAAGAGACCCAGTACTTC. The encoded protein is CASRLVGGIQETQYF.

CDR3 in amino acids: CASSSTSDNYEQYF. CDR3 nucleotide sequence: TGTGCCAGCAGCTCTACATCTGACAACTACGAGCAGTACTTC. This chain joins TRBV13 and TRBJ2-7; D is unclear. The CDR3 consists of 14 residues. Germline CDR1 is PRHDT and CDR2 is FYEKMQ (reference sequence). Trimming stripped 4 bases from V and 3 bases from J, with 13 bases between. The variable domain in full, with the rest retrieved from reference TRBV13 and TRBJ2-7, is AAGVIQSPRHLIKEKRETATLKCYPIPRHDTVYWYQQGPGQDPQFLISFYEKMQSDKGSIPDRFSAQQFSDYHSELNMSSLELGDSALYFCASSSTSDNYEQYFGPGTRLTVT.

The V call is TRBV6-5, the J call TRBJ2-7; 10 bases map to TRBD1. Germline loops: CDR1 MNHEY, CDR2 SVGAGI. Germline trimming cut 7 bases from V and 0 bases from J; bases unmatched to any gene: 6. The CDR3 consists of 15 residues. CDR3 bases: TGTGCCAGCACTAGAGGGACAGGGGTCTCCTACGAGCAGTACTTC. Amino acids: CASTRGTGVSYEQYF.

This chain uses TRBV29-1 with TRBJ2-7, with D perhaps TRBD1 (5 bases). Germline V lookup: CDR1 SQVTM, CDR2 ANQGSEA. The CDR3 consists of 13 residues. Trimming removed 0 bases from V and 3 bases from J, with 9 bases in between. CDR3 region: CSVEDGRDYEQYF. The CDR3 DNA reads TGCAGCGTTGAAGACGGCAGGGACTACGAGCAGTACTTC.

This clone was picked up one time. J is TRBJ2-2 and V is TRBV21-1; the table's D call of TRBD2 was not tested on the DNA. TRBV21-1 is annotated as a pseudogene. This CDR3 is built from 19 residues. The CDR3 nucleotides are TGTGCCAGCAGTCCAACTAGCGGGAGGGTGAGGGTGTTATCCGGGGAGCTGTTTTTT. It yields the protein CASSPTSGRVRVLSGELFF.

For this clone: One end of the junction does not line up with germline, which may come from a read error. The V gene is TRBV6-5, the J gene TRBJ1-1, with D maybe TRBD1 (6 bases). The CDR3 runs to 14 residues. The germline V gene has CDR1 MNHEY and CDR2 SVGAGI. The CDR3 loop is CASSLRGLNTEAFF. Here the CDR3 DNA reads TGTGCCAGCAGTCTCAGGGGATTGAATACTGAAGCTTTCTTT.

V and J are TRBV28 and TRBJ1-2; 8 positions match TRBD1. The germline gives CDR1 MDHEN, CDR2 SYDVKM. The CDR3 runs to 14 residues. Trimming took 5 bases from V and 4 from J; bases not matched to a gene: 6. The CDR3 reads CASSAGTGFYGYTF. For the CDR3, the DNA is TGTGCCAGCAGTGCCGGGACAGGCTTCTATGGCTACACCTTC.

In DNA, the CDR3 is TGTGCCAGCAGCTTAGCTCGTGGTAGCGGGAGCTTGTACGAGCAGTACTTC. Its protein is CASSLARGSGSLYEQYF. The rearrangement links TRBV7-2 to TRBJ2-7, with 9 bases matching TRBD2. The V and J ends lost 0 bases and 4 bases, in that order; junction bases with no gene match: 10. The CDR3 spans 17 residues. Germline V gene data show CDR1 as SGHTA and CDR2 as FQGNSA.

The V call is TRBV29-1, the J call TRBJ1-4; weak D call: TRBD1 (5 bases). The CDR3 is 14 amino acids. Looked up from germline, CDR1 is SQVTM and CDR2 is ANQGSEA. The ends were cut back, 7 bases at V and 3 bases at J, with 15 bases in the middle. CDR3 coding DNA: TGCAGCGGGGGGGGTGGGCAATCTAATGAAAAACTGTTTTTT. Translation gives CSGGGGQSNEKLFF.

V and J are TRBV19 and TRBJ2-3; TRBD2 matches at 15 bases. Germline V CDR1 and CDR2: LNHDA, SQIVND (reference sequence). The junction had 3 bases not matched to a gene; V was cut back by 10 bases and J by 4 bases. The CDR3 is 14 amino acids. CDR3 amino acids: CATGTSGRSDTQYF. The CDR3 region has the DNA TGTGCCACCGGGACTAGCGGGAGGTCAGATACGCAGTATTTT. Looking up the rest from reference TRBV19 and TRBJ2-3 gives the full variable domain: DGGITQSPKYLFRKEGQNVTLSCEQNLNHDAMYWYRQDPGQGLRLIYYSQIVNDFQKGDIAEGYSVSREKKESFPLTVTSAQKNPTAFYLCATGTSGRSDTQYFGPGTRLTVL.

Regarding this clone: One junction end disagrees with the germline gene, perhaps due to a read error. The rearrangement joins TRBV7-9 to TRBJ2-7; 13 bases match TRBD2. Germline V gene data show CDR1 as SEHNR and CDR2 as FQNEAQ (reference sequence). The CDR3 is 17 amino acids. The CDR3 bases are TGTTCCAGCACCACGGGACTAGCGGGAAGAAAGACCTACGAGCAGTACTTC. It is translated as CSSTTGLAGRKTYEQYF.

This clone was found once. The CDR3 protein is CSVEGPRGRNTQYF. In nucleotides, the CDR3 is TGCAGCGTTGAAGGCCCCAGGGGGAGGAATACGCAGTATTTT. The chain recombines TRBV29-1 with TRBJ2-3, with a possible D match to TRBD1 (7 bases). Between the trimmed V and J ends, which lost 1 base and 7 bases, there was a span of 15 bases. Germline V gives CDR1 SQVTM, CDR2 ANQGSEA. The CDR3 length is 14 residues.

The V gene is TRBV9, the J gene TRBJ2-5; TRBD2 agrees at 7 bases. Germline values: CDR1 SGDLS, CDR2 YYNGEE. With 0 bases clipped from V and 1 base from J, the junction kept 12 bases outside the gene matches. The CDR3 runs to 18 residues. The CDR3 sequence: CASSVAVGLAVFQETQYF. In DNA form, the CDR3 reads TGTGCCAGCAGCGTAGCTGTCGGGCTAGCGGTCTTCCAAGAGACCCAGTACTTC.

The DNA of the CDR3 is TGTGCCAGCAGCGCTGATCCACAGGGGGCGTACGAGCAGTACTTC. Its protein product is CASSADPQGAYEQYF. The rearrangement joins TRBV9 to TRBJ2-7; 9 bases are a match to TRBD1. Germline values: CDR1 SGDLS, CDR2 YYNGEE. The trim removed 3 bases at V and 4 bases at J, leaving 8 bases unmatched. The CDR3 length is 15 residues.

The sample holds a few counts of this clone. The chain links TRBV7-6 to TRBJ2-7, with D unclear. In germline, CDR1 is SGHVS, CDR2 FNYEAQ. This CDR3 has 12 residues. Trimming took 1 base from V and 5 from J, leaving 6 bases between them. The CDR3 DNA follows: TGTGCCAGCAGCTTAGTCGTCCACGAGCAGTACTTC. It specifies CASSLVVHEQYF.

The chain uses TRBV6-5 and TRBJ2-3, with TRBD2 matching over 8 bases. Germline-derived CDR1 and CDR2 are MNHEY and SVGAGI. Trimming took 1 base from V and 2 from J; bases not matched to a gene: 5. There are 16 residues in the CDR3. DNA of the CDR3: TGTGCCAGCAGTTACTGGAGCGGGAGAACCACAGATACGCAGTATTTT. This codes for CASSYWSGRTTDTQYF.

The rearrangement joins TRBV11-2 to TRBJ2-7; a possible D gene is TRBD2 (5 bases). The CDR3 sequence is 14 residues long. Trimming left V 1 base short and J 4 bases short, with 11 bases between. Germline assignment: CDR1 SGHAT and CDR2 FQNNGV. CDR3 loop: CASSLVLSGYEQYF. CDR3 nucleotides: TGTGCCAGCAGCTTAGTTCTGAGCGGATACGAGCAGTACTTC.